This record concerns one T cell receptor (beta chain) sequence. As yet, its antigen is unknown. The data were taken from a study of cytomegalovirus exposure and HLA in healthy donors. Overall study: Tens of millions of unique TCRs from HLA-typed donors were held in an early data release. Genotyping of more than 300 donors showed that 70% to 90% belonged to the Caucasian-associated ancestry cluster. Study observations and caveats: In an earlier analysis, about 87% or about 30%: the productive usage of most TCR beta V segments. In vitro testing confirmed a few CMV-associated chains as specific for CMV antigens.

The primer mix had 60 Vbeta and 13 Jbeta primers. TCRdb keeps only in-frame clones here, not all; method: immunoSEQ multiplex PCR. The sample lists around 130,000 clones, 70% to 80% occurring once. This CDR3 is 11 amino acids long. Trimming cost V 4 bases and J 6 bases, with 6 bases left between them. In germline, CDR1 is SGHAT, CDR2 FQNNGV. The receptor's source is a man aged 50-60 years in good health and CMV-seronegative. Sequenced sample: PBMCs. The J gene is TRBJ1-2, the V gene TRBV11-2; D gene unclear. In DNA form, the CDR3 reads TGTGCCAGCAGCTCTACCAATGGCTACACCTTC. Translating it yields CASSSTNGYTF.